The clone carrying this T cell receptor (beta chain) was counted once. The source of the sample is a study of blood T cell repertoires in COVID-19. Background on the study: Whether acute or convalescent, the COVID-19 samples came from the United States, Italy and Spain. PBMCs, B-cell-depleted T cells, or T cells provided the cDNA or gDNA that made up the material.

Germline V gives CDR1 SGHRS, CDR2 YFSETQ. There are 16 residues in the CDR3. Germline trimming cut 4 bases from V and 0 bases from J; bases unmatched to any gene: 10. In the study's own analysis: Nucleated cell counts were estimated from reference gene primer amplification. Profiling relied on immunoSEQ multiplex PCR, and the TCRdb table lists in-frame clones only, not all of them. V and J calls and clone size are given by that table; D and trimming were obtained from the DNA. The profile shows about 400,000 clones, around 90% of them singletons. This rearrangement joins TRBV5-1 to TRBJ2-7, with TRBD1 identical over 7 bases. The sequence was obtained from a human donor in a cohort sampled during active COVID-19. The specimen was peripheral blood. CDR3 sequence reads: CASSPRGGTSSYEQYF. The CDR3, as DNA: TGCGCCAGCAGCCCGAGAGGGGGCACAAGCTCCTACGAGCAGTACTTC.